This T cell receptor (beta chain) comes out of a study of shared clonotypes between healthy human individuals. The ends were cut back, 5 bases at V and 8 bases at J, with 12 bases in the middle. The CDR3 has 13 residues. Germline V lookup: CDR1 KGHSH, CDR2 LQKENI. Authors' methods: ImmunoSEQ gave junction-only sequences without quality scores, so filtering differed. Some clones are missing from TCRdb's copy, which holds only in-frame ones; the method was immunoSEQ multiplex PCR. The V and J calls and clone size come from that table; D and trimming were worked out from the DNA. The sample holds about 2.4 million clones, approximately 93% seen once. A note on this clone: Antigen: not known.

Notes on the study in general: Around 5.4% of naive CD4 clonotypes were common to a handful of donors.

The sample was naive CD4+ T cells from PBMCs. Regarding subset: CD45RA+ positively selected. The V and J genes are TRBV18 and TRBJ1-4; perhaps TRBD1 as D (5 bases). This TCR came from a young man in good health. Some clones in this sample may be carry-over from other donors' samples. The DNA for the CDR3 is TGTGCCAGCTCAAGCGGGGACCGAGAAAAACTGTTTTTT. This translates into CASSSGDREKLFF.